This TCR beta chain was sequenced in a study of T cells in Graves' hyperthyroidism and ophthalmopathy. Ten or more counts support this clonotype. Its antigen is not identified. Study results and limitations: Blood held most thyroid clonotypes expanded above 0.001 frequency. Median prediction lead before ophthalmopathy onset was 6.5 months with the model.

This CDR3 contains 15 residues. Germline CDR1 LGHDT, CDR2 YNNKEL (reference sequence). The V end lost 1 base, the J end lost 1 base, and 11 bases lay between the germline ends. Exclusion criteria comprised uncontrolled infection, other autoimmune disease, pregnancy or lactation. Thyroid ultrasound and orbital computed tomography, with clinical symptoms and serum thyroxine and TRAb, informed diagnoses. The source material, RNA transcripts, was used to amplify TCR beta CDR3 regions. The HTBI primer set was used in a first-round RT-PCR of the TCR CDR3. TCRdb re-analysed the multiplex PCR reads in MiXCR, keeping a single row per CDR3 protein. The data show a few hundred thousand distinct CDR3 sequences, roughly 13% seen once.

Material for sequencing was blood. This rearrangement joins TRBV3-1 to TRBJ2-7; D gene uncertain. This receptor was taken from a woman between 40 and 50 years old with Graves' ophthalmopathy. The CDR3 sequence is CASSQVMGISYEQYF. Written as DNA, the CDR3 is TGTGCCAGCAGCCAAGTAATGGGGATATCCTACGAGCAGTACTTC.